These T cell receptor beta chains were read from a single sample in a study of T cells in Graves' hyperthyroidism and ophthalmopathy. Using its own MiXCR run on the multiplex PCR reads, TCRdb lists one record per CDR3 protein. Here the sample spans 300,000 to 500,000 distinct CDR3 sequences, about 15% being singletons. Material: blood. These receptor sequences come from a woman in her twenties or thirties with Graves' hyperthyroidism. Each CDR3 is given with its conserved first and last residue. Each record gives: clone size, CDR3 length, J gene, V gene, D gene, CDR3 DNA, CDR3 protein. D genes are given only for firm matches. A clone size is listed for some rows: how often the clone was seen (once, few, many), or a class if it is expanded.

clone_size: few; cdr3_length: 18; j_call: TRBJ1-4; v_call: TRBV7-9; d_call: TRBD1; cdr3_nt: TGTGCCAGCAGCCCAAGAGGGACAGGGGGGAACCGAAATGAAAAACTGTTTTTT; cdr3_aa: CASSPRGTGGNRNEKLFF
clone_size: few; cdr3_length: 13; j_call: TRBJ2-1; v_call: TRBV28; d_call: NA; cdr3_nt: TGTGCCAGCAGGGCCGGGACAATCGATGAGCAGTTCTTC; cdr3_aa: CASRAGTIDEQFF
clone_size: many; cdr3_length: 15; j_call: TRBJ2-5; v_call: TRBV7-2; d_call: NA; cdr3_nt: TGTGCCAGCAGCTCGGAGGGAGCGGAACAAGAGACCCAGTACTTC; cdr3_aa: CASSSEGAEQETQYF
clone_size: few; cdr3_length: 12; j_call: TRBJ2-5; v_call: TRBV20-1; d_call: NA; cdr3_nt: TGCAGTGCTAAAAGGGGGATAGAGACCCAGTACTTC; cdr3_aa: CSAKRGIETQYF
clone_size: many; cdr3_length: 16; j_call: TRBJ1-2; v_call: TRBV28; d_call: TRBD1; cdr3_nt: TGTGCCAGCAGTCCTCCAGGGGGCCGATATAACTATGGCTACACCTTC; cdr3_aa: CASSPPGGRYNYGYTF
clone_size: many; cdr3_length: 14; j_call: TRBJ2-5; v_call: TRBV20-1; d_call: TRBD2; cdr3_nt: TGCAGTGCTAGTACTAGCGGGAGTCAAGAGACCCAGTACTTC; cdr3_aa: CSASTSGSQETQYF
clone_size: few; cdr3_length: 15; j_call: TRBJ1-2; v_call: TRBV18; d_call: TRBD1; cdr3_nt: TGTGCCAGCTCTAACAGACAGGGGCAGAACTATGGCTACACCTTC; cdr3_aa: CASSNRQGQNYGYTF
clone_size: many; cdr3_length: 11; j_call: TRBJ2-1; v_call: TRBV20-1; d_call: NA; cdr3_nt: TGCAGTGTAGCCCCGAGGGGTGAGCAGTTCTTC; cdr3_aa: CSVAPRGEQFF
clone_size: many; cdr3_length: 15; j_call: TRBJ2-5; v_call: TRBV3-1; d_call: NA; cdr3_nt: TGTGCCAGCAGCCAAGGGTCGGTCGGGGTGGAGACCCAGTACTTC; cdr3_aa: CASSQGSVGVETQYF
clone_size: many; cdr3_length: 13; j_call: TRBJ2-7; v_call: TRBV13; d_call: TRBD2; cdr3_nt: TGTGCCAGCAGCAGACCTAGCGGCCACGAGCAGTACTTC; cdr3_aa: CASSRPSGHEQYF
clone_size: many; cdr3_length: 13; j_call: TRBJ2-7; v_call: TRBV20-1; d_call: NA; cdr3_nt: TGCAGTGCTAGAGGAGGATTTGCCTACGAGCAGTACTTC; cdr3_aa: CSARGGFAYEQYF
clone_size: NA; cdr3_length: 13; j_call: TRBJ1-1; v_call: TRBV18; d_call: NA; cdr3_nt: TGTGCCAGTTATTCAAGCCATGACACTGAAGCTTTCTTT; cdr3_aa: CASYSSHDTEAFF
clone_size: few; cdr3_length: 17; j_call: TRBJ1-4; v_call: TRBV19; d_call: TRBD1; cdr3_nt: TGTGCCAGTAGGCGGACAGGGGCGATGGCAACTAATGAAAAACTGTTTTTT; cdr3_aa: CASRRTGAMATNEKLFF
clone_size: many; cdr3_length: 14; j_call: TRBJ1-2; v_call: TRBV19; d_call: TRBD1; cdr3_nt: TGTGCCAGTAGCAGGGGGCGAGTGTCCTATGGCTACACCTTC; cdr3_aa: CASSRGRVSYGYTF
clone_size: few; cdr3_length: 14; j_call: TRBJ2-4; v_call: TRBV5-1; d_call: NA; cdr3_nt: TGCGCCAGCAGCTTTGCAGGGGACAAAAACATTCAGTACTTC; cdr3_aa: CASSFAGDKNIQYF
clone_size: NA; cdr3_length: 14; j_call: TRBJ2-5; v_call: TRBV9; d_call: TRBD2; cdr3_nt: TGTGCCAGCAACCCGGGAGGGGTCCAAGAGACCCAGTACTTC; cdr3_aa: CASNPGGVQETQYF
clone_size: NA; cdr3_length: 15; j_call: TRBJ2-2; v_call: TRBV9; d_call: TRBD1; cdr3_nt: TGTGCCAGCAACCCCGGACAGGGACGAACCGGGGAGCTGTTTTTT; cdr3_aa: CASNPGQGRTGELFF
clone_size: few; cdr3_length: 15; j_call: TRBJ1-5; v_call: TRBV6-4; d_call: NA; cdr3_nt: TGTGCCAGCAGTGACTCGGGGACCCAAAATCAGCCCCAGCATTTT; cdr3_aa: CASSDSGTQNQPQHF
clone_size: many; cdr3_length: 15; j_call: TRBJ2-1; v_call: TRBV20-1; d_call: TRBD2; cdr3_nt: TGCAGTGCTAGACTAACTAGCATTCGGGGGGGTGAGCAGTTCTTC; cdr3_aa: CSARLTSIRGGEQFF
clone_size: many; cdr3_length: 17; j_call: TRBJ2-1; v_call: TRBV12-3/TRBV12-4; d_call: TRBD1; cdr3_nt: TGTGCCAGCAGTGACCCGACCGGGGACAGGGGTAGGAATGAGCAGTTCTTC; cdr3_aa: CASSDPTGDRGRNEQFF
clone_size: many; cdr3_length: 14; j_call: TRBJ2-1; v_call: TRBV29-1; d_call: TRBD2; cdr3_nt: TGCAGCGTCCCGGGACTAGCGGCTTACAATGAGCAGTTCTTC; cdr3_aa: CSVPGLAAYNEQFF
clone_size: NA; cdr3_length: 13; j_call: TRBJ1-1; v_call: TRBV20-1; d_call: NA; cdr3_nt: TGCAGTGCTAGTAAGGACAGTTACACTGAAGCTTTCTTT; cdr3_aa: CSASKDSYTEAFF
clone_size: few; cdr3_length: 16; j_call: TRBJ2-3; v_call: TRBV20-1; d_call: TRBD2; cdr3_nt: TGCAGTGCTAGAGGGGCGCTAGCGGGAGGGCCAGATACGCAGTATTTT; cdr3_aa: CSARGALAGGPDTQYF
clone_size: many; cdr3_length: 13; j_call: TRBJ2-7; v_call: TRBV20-1; d_call: NA; cdr3_nt: TGCAGTGCTAGGATCTACCAGACCTACGAGCAGTACTTC; cdr3_aa: CSARIYQTYEQYF
clone_size: NA; cdr3_length: 14; j_call: TRBJ2-3; v_call: TRBV19; d_call: NA; cdr3_nt: TGTGCCAGTAGTATAGCTCGGCGAACAGATACGCAGTATTTT; cdr3_aa: CASSIARRTDTQYF